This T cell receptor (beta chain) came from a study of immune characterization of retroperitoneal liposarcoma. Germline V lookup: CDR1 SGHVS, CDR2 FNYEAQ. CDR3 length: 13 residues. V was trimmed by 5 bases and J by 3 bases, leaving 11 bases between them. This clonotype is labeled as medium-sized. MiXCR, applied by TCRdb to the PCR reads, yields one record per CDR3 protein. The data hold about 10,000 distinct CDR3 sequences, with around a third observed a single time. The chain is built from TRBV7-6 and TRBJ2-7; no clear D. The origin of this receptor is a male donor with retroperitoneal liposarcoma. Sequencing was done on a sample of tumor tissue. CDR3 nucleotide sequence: TGTGCCAGCAGCACAAAACCAAACTACGAGCAGTACTTC. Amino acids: CASSTKPNYEQYF. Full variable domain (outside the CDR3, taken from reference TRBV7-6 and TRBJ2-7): GAGVSQSPRYKVTKRGQDVALRCDPISGHVSLYWYRQALGQGPEFLTYFNYEAQQDKSGLPNDRFSAERPEGSISTLTIQRTEQRDSAMYRCASSTKPNYEQYFGPGTRLTVT.